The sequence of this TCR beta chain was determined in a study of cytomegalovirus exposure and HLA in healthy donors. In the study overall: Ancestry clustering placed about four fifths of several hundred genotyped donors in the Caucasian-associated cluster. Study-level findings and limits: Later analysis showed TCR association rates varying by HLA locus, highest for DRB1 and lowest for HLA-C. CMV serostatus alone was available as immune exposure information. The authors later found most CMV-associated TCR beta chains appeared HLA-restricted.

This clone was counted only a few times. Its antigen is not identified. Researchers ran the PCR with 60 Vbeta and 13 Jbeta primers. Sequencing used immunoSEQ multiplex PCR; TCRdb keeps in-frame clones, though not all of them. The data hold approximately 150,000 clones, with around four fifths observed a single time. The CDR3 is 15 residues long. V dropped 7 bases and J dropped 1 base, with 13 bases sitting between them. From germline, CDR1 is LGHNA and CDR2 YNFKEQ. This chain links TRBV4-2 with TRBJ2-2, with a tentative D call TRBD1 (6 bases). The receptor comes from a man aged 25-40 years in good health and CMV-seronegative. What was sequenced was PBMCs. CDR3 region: CASTLPGQNTGELFF. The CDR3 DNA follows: TGTGCCAGCACCCTTCCGGGACAGAACACCGGGGAGCTGTTTTTT.